This TCR beta chain comes out of a study of T cells in Graves' hyperthyroidism and ophthalmopathy. The sample holds many counts of this clonotype. Amplification targeted TCR beta CDR3 regions from RNA transcripts. With the HTBI primer set, the TCR CDR3 went through a first round of RT-PCR. TCRdb re-called the multiplex PCR reads with MiXCR, one entry per CDR3 protein. Of 550,000 to 600,000 distinct CDR3 sequences in the sample, 12% to 15% were seen once. V was pared by 6 bases and J by 3 bases, with 11 bases between. This CDR3 is 13 amino acids long. The TCR was taken from a woman younger than 35 with Graves' ophthalmopathy. The chain joins TRBV12-3 or TRBV12-4 to TRBJ1-2, with D perhaps matching TRBD1 (5 bases). The sequenced sample was blood. The DNA for the CDR3 is TGTGCCAGCAGCCCGACAGTACACTATGGCTACACCTTC. As protein: CASSPTVHYGYTF.